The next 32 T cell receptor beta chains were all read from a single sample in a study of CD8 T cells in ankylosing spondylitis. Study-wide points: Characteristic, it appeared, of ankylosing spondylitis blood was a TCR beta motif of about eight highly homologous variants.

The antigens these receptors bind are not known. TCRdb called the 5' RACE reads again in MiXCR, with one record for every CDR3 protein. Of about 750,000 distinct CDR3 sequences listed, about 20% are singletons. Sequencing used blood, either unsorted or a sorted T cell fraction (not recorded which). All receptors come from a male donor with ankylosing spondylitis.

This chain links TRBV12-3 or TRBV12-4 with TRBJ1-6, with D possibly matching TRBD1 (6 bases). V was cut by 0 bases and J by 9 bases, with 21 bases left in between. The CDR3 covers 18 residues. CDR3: CASSLAFTGSSNSSPLHF. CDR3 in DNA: TGTGCCAGCAGTTTAGCGTTTACAGGGTCCTCGAACTCTTCACCCCTCCACTTT.

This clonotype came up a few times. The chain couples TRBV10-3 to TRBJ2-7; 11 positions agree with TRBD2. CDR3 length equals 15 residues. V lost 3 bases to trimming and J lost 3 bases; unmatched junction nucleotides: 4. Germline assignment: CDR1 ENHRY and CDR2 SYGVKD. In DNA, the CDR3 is TGTGCCATCAGTGAACCCGGGACTAGCGGCTACGAGCAGTACTTC. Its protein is CAISEPGTSGYEQYF.

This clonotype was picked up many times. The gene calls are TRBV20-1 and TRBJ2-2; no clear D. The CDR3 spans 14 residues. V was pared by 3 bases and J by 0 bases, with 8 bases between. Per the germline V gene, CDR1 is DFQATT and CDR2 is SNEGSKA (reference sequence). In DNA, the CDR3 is TGCAGTGCTAGTAGTAGGGCGAACACCGGGGAGCTGTTTTTT. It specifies CSASSRANTGELFF.

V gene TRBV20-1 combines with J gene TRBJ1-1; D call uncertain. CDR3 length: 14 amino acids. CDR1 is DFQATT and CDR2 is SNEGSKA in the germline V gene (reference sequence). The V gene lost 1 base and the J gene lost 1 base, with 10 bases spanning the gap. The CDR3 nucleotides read TGCAGTGCTAGAGCCTCACACCCGAACACTGAAGCTTTCTTT. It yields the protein CSARASHPNTEAFF.

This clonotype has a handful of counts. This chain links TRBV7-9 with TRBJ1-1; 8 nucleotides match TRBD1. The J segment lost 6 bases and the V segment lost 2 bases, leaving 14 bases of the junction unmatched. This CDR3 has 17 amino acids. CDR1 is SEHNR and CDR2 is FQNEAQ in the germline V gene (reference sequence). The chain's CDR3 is CASSLRGGQGAFAEAFF. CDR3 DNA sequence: TGTGCCAGCAGCTTAAGGGGTGGTCAGGGGGCTTTTGCTGAAGCTTTCTTT.

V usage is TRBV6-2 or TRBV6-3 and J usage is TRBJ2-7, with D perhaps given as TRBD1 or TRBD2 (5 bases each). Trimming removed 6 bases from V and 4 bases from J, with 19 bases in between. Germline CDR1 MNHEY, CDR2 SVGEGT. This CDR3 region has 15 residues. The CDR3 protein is CASRQLGAKLYEQYF. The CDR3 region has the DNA TGTGCCAGCAGGCAACTAGGGGCGAAACTGTACGAGCAGTACTTC.

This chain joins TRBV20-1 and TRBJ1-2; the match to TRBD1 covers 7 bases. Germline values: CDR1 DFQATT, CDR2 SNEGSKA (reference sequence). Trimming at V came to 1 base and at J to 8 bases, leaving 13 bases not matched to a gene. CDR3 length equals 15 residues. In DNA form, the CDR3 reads TGCAGTGCTAGAGTATTTGGGAGGGGGCCCAGCGGCTACACCTTC. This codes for CSARVFGRGPSGYTF.

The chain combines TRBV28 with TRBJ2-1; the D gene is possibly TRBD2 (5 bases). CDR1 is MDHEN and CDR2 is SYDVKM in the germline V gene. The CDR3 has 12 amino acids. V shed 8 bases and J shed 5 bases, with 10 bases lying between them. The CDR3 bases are TGTGCCAGCGCCGGGGAGCACAATGAGCAGTTCTTC. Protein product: CASAGEHNEQFF.

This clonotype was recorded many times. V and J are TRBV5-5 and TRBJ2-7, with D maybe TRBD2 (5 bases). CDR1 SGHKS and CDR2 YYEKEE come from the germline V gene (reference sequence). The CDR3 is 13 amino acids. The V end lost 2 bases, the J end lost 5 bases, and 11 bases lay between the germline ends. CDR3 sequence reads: CASSFLGVHEQYF. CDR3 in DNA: TGTGCCAGCAGCTTCCTGGGAGTCCACGAGCAGTACTTC.

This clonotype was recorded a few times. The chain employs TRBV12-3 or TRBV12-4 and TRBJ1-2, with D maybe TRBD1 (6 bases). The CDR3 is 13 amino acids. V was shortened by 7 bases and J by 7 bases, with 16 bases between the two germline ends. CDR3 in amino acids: CASTTGGGSGYTF. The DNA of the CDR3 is TGTGCCAGCACCACTGGCGGGGGCTCTGGCTACACCTTC.

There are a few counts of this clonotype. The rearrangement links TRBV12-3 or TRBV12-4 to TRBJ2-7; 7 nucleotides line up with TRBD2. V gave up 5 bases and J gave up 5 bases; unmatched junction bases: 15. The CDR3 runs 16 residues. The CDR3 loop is CASSASLRGRFDEQYF. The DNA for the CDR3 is TGTGCCAGCAGTGCCTCCCTTCGCGGGAGATTCGACGAGCAGTACTTC.

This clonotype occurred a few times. CDR3 protein: CAISHGLAGGPREQYF. DNA for the CDR3: TGTGCCATCAGTCACGGATTAGCGGGAGGGCCGCGGGAGCAGTACTTC. V gene TRBV10-3 combines with J gene TRBJ2-7; 11 bases align to TRBD2. J gave up 7 bases and V 5 bases, and 13 bases lay outside the gene matches. This CDR3 comprises 16 residues. CDR1 is ENHRY and CDR2 is SYGVKD in the germline V gene.

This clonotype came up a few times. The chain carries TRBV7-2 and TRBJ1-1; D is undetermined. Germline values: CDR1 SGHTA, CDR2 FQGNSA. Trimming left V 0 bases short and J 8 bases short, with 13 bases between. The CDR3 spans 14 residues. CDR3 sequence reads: CASSLATRTGEAFF. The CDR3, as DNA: TGTGCCAGCAGCTTAGCGACCCGGACGGGGGAAGCTTTCTTT.

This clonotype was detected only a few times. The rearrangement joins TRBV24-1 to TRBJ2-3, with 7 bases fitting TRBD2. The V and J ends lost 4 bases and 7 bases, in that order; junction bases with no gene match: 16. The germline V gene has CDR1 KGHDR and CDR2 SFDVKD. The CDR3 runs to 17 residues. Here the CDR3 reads CATSDRAGTTLRNTQYF. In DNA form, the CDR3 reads TGTGCCACCAGTGACCGAGCCGGGACTACACTTAGAAATACGCAGTATTTT.

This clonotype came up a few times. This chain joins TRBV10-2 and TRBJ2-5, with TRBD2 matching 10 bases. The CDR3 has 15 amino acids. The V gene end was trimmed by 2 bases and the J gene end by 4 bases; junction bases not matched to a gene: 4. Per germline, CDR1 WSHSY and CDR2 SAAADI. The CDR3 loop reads CASSEGLAVGETQYF. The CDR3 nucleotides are TGCGCCAGCAGTGAGGGACTAGCGGTTGGAGAGACCCAGTACTTC.

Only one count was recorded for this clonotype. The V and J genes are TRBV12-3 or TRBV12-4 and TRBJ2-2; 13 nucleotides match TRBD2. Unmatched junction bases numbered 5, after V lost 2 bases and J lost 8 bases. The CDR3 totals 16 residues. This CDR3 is CASSLWGLAGKGELFF. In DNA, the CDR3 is TGTGCCAGCAGTTTATGGGGACTAGCGGGAAAGGGGGAGCTGTTTTTT.

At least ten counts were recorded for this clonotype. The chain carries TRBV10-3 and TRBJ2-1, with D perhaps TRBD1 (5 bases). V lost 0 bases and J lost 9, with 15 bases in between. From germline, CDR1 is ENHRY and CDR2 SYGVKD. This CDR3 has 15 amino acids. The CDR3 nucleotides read TGTGCCATCAGTGAGTCGAATAGGGGTGGTACTGAGCAGTTCTTC. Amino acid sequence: CAISESNRGGTEQFF.

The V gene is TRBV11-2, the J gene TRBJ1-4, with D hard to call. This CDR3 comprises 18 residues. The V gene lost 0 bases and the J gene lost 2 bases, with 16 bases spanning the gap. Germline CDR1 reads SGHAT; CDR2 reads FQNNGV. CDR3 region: CASSLDFHREGTNEKLFF. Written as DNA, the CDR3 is TGTGCCAGCAGCTTAGATTTCCACCGAGAGGGCACTAATGAAAAACTGTTTTTT.

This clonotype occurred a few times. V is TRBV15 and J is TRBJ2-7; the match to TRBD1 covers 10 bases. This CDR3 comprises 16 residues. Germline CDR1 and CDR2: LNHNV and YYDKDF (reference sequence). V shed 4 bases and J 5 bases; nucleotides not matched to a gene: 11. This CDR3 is CATSTTRTGGVNEQYF. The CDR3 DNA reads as TGTGCCACCAGCACCACACGGACAGGGGGGGTCAACGAGCAGTACTTC.

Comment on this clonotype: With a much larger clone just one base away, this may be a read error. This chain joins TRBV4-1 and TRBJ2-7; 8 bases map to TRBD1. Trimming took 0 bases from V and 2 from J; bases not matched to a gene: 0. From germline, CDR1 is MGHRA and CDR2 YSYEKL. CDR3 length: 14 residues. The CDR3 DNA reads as TGCGCCAGCAGCCAAGAGACAGGGGCCTACGAGCAGTACTTC. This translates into CASSQETGAYEQYF.

CDR3 amino acids: CASSLGVRETQYF. The DNA of the CDR3 is TGTGCCAGCAGCTTGGGTGTAAGGGAGACCCAGTACTTC. The gene calls are TRBV7-3 and TRBJ2-5; D gene uncertain. The V gene lost 3 bases and the J gene lost 5 bases, with 10 bases spanning the gap. The CDR3 contains 13 residues. Germline lookup yields CDR1 SGHTA and CDR2 FQGTGA.

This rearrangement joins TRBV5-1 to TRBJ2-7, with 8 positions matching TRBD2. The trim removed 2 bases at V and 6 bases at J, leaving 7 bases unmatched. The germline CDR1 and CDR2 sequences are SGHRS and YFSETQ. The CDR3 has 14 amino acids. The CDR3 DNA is TGCGCCAGCAGCTTAGGTAGCGGGAACCGCGAGCAGTACTTC. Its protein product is CASSLGSGNREQYF.

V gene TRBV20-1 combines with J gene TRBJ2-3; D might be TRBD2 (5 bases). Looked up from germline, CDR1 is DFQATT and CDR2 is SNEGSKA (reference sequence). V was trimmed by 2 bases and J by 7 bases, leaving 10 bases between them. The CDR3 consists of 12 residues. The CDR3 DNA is TGCAGTGCTAGACGGGATCAGAATACGCAGTATTTT. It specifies CSARRDQNTQYF.

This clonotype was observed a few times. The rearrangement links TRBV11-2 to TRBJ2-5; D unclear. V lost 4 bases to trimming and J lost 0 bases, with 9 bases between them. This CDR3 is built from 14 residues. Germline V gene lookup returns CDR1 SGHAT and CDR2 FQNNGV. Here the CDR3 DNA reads TGTGCCAGCAGCTCTGGGCAGTACCAAGAGACCCAGTACTTC. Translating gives CASSSGQYQETQYF.

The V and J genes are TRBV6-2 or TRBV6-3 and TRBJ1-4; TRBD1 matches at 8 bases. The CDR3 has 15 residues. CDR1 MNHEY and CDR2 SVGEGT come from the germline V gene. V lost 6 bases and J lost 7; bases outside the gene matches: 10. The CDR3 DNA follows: TGTGCCAGCAGCCCGTGGACAGGGCCCGGTGAAAAACTGTTTTTT. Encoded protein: CASSPWTGPGEKLFF.

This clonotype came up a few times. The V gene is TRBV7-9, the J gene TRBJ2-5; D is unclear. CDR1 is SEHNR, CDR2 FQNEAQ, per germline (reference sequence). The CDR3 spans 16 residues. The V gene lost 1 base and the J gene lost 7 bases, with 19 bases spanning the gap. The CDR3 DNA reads TGTGCCAGCAGCTTAGGTGTGGGTCAGGTAATAGGGACCCAGTACTTC. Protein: CASSLGVGQVIGTQYF.

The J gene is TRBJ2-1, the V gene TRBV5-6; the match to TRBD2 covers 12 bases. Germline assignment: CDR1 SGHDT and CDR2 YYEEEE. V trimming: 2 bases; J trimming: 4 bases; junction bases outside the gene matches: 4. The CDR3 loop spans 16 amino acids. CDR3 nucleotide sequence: TGTGCCAGCAGCTTAGGACTAGCGGGACAATACAATGAGCAGTTCTTC. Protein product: CASSLGLAGQYNEQFF. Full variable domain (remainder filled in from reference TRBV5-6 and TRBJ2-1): DAGVTQSPTHLIKTRGQQVTLRCSPKSGHDTVSWYQQALGQGPQFIFQYYEEEERQRGNFPDRFSGHQFPNYSSELNVNALLLGDSALYLCASSLGLAGQYNEQFFGPGTRLTVL.

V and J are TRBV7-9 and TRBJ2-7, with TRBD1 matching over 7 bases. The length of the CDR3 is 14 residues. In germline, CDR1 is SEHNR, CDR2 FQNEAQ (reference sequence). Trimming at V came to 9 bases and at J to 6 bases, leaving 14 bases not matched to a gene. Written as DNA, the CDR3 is TGTGCCAGTTCGGCCGAATCGACAGGGCTCGAGCAGTACTTC. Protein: CASSAESTGLEQYF.

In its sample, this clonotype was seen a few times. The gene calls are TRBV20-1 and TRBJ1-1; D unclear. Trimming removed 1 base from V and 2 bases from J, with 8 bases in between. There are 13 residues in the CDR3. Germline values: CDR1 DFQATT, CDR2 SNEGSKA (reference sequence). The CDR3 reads CSARGPRNTEAFF. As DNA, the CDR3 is TGCAGTGCTAGAGGACCGCGAAACACTGAAGCTTTCTTT.

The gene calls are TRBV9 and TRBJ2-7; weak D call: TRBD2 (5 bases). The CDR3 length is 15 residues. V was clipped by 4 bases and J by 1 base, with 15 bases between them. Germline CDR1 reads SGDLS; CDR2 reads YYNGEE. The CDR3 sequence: CASSPGIGYSYEQYF. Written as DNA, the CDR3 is TGTGCCAGCAGCCCCGGGATTGGATATTCCTACGAGCAGTACTTC.

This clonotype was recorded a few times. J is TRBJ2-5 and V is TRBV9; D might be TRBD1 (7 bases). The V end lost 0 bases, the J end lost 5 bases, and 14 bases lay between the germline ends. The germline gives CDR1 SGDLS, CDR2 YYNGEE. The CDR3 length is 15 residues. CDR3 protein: CASSVGAGGMETQYF. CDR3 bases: TGTGCCAGCAGCGTAGGGGCAGGGGGGATGGAGACCCAGTACTTC.

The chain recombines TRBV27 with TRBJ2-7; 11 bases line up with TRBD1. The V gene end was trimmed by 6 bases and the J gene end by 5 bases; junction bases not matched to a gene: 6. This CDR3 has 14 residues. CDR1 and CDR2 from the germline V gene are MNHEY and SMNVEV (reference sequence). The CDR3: CASRRTGGFDEQYF. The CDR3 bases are TGTGCCAGCAGGAGGACAGGGGGCTTCGACGAGCAGTACTTC.